Listed below are T cell receptor beta chains from one sample, sequenced in a study of shared clonotypes between healthy human individuals. Profiling relied on immunoSEQ multiplex PCR, and the TCRdb table lists in-frame clones only, not all of them. The profile shows some 2,400,000 clones, approximately 96% of them singletons. The sample taken for sequencing was naive CD4+ T cells sorted from blood. These receptors originate from a man in his late teens or twenties in good health. Each CDR3 is given with its conserved first and last residue.

J gene	V gene	CDR3 protein
TRBJ1-4	TRBV2	CASTLQGGTNEKLFF
TRBJ2-3	TRBV27	CASSLDTEAGTQYF
TRBJ1-5	TRBV5-1	CASSPDSLNQPQHF
TRBJ1-5	TRBV7-2	CASSLNRDGQPQHF
TRBJ2-1	TRBV10-1	CASSELGDEQFF
TRBJ2-1	TRBV5-1	CASSLWPSSVNEQFF
TRBJ1-2	TRBV13	CASSLRQGTYDGYTF
TRBJ2-3	TRBV4-1	CASSQDTLADTQYF
TRBJ1-6	TRBV10-2	CASLAVRDNSPLHF
TRBJ1-2	TRBV18	CASSPLTGPPNTF
TRBJ2-7	TRBV11-3	CASSFRDRPYEQYF
TRBJ2-3	TRBV18	CASSPGTSGRDTQYF
TRBJ2-1	TRBV11-3	CASSRRGAYNEQFF
TRBJ2-3	TRBV2	CASSELTGTDTQYF
TRBJ2-1	TRBV27	CASSPSVGEQFF
TRBJ2-1	TRBV5-3	CARVPGLENNEQFF
TRBJ2-3	TRBV5-4	CATRWLAGAPTDTQYF
TRBJ1-4	TRBV10-1	CASSVRGREKLFF
TRBJ2-6	TRBV6-1	CASSGTSGMGTGANVLTF
TRBJ1-2	TRBV2	CASSEAQGPDPYGYTF
TRBJ2-2	TRBV2	CASSKASGRTAGAGELFF
TRBJ1-3	TRBV28	CASSLRTAWAGNTIYF
TRBJ1-1	TRBV7-2	CASSLTRGEAFF
TRBJ1-6	TRBV9	CASSPTGPGTRHNSPLHF